This T cell receptor beta chain stems from a study of blood T cell repertoires in COVID-19. Study context: Acute and convalescent COVID-19 specimens originated in the United States, Italy and Spain. PBMCs, B-cell-depleted T cells, or T cells were the source of the cDNA or gDNA that made up the material.

CDR1 and CDR2 (germline): MNHEY, SMNVEV (reference sequence). CDR3 length equals 18 residues. V trimming: 6 bases; J trimming: 2 bases; junction bases outside the gene matches: 9. In the original analysis: Amplification of reference gene primers provided the estimated nucleated cell counts. Sequencing used immunoSEQ multiplex PCR; TCRdb keeps in-frame clones, though not all of them. V, J and clone size reflect that table, while D and trimming were determined from the DNA. The sample holds under 120,000 clones, 69% seen once. This clone has only one observation. Sequencing was carried out using peripheral blood. The sequence was obtained from a man at least 80 years old with acute or convalescent COVID-19. This chain joins TRBV27 and TRBJ2-2, with 13 positions matching TRBD2. The CDR3 is CASRPQTSGRSNTGELFF. CDR3 nucleotides: TGTGCCAGCAGGCCACAGACTAGCGGGAGGTCTAACACCGGGGAGCTGTTTTTT.